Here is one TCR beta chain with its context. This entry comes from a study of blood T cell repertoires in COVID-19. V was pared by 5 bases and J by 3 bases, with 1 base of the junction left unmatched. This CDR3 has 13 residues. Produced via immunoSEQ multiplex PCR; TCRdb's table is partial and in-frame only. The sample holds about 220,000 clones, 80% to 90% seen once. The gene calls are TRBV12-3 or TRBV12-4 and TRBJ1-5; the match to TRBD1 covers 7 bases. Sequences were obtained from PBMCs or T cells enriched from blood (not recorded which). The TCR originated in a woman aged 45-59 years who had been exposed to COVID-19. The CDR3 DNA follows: TGTGCCAGCAGTCAGGGGGACAATCAGCCCCAGCATTTT. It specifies CASSQGDNQPQHF.